This TCR beta chain was recorded in a study of neurological immune-mediated disorders. The junction had 2 bases not matched to a gene; V was cut back by 4 bases and J by 9 bases. Germline CDR1 reads SGHTA; CDR2 reads FQGTGA. CDR3 size: 13 residues. A few counts support this clonotype. The cDNA was generated by 5'RACE with 10-nucleotide random UMIs. A single record per CDR3 protein comes from TCRdb applying MiXCR to the 5' RACE reads. The sample holds tens of thousands of distinct CDR3 sequences; 3.5% to 4% are singletons and the top ten take more than 1.5%. The V call is TRBV7-3, the J call TRBJ2-2, with 10 bases fitting TRBD1. What was sequenced was CD4+ T cells from blood. The source of this sequence is a woman in her forties with multiple sclerosis. The CDR3 reads CASSWDRGRELFF. The CDR3 DNA reads as TGTGCCAGCAGCTGGGACAGGGGAAGGGAGCTGTTTTTT.